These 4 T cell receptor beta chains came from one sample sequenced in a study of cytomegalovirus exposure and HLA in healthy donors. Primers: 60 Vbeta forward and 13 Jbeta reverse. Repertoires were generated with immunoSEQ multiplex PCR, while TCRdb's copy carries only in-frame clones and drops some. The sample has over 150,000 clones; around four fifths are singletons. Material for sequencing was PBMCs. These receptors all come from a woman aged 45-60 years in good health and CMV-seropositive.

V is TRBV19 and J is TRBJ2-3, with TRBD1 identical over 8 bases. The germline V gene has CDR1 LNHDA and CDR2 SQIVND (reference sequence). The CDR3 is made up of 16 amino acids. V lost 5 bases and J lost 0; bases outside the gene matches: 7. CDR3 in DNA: TGTGCCAGTAGTCCGCTAGGACAGGGCAGCACAGATACGCAGTATTTT. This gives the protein CASSPLGQGSTDTQYF.

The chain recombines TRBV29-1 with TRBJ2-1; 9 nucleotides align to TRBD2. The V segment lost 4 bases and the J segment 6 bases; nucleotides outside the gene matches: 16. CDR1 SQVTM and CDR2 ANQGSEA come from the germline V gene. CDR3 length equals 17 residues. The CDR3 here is CSVGFGLTRGGLNEQFF. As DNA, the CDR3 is TGCAGCGTTGGGTTCGGCCTGACGCGGGGGGGCCTCAATGAGCAGTTCTTC.

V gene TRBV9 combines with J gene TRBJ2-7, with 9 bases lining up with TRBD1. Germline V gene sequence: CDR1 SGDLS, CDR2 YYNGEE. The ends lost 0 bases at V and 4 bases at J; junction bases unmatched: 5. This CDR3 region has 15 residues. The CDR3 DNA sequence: TGTGCCAGCAGCGTAGAGGGGGACAGGGAGTACGAGCAGTACTTC. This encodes CASSVEGDREYEQYF.

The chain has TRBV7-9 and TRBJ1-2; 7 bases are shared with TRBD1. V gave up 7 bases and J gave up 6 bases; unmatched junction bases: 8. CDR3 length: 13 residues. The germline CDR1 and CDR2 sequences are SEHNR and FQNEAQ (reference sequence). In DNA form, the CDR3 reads TGTGCCAGCAAGACCGACAGGGATGATGGCTACACCTTC. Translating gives CASKTDRDDGYTF.